Listed below are T cell receptor beta chains from one sample, sequenced in a study of glioma-infiltrating T cells. Each CDR3 protein is one row after TCRdb ran MiXCR on the multiplex PCR reads. Of more than 95,000 distinct CDR3 sequences in the sample, roughly 20% were seen once. Sequenced: glioma tissue, nonneoplastic brain tissue, or PBMCs (not recorded which). The receptors originated from a human donor with low-grade glioma or glioblastoma, undergoing nonglioma brain surgery, or in good health (not recorded which). CDR3s include the opening cysteine and the closing phenylalanine or tryptophan. Each record gives: clone size, V gene, D gene, J gene, CDR3 DNA, CDR3 protein. A D gene is named only where the DNA matches it firmly. Where a row states a size, it is once, few, many or the class of an expanded clone; other rows omit it.

many	TRBV18	-	TRBJ2-3	TGTGCCAGCTCACCACCCACAGATACGCAGTATTTT	CASSPPTDTQYF
many	TRBV28	TRBD1	TRBJ2-7	TGTGCCAGCGCGGCGGGACAGGGGGCAAAGTACGAGCAGTACTTC	CASAAGQGAKYEQYF
-	TRBV6-6	TRBD1	TRBJ2-2	TGTGCCAGTACTTCCGGGACAGGGCTATCGGACACCGGGGAGCTGTTCTTT	CASTSGTGLSDTGELFF
many	TRBV4-3	-	TRBJ1-6	TGCGCCAGCAGCCAAGAGTCAGCTAGAGATTCACCCCTCCACTTT	CASSQESARDSPLHF
many	TRBV14	-	TRBJ1-1	TGTGCCAGCAGCCCTCAGGGGCTGGGAGCTTTCTTT	CASSPQGLGAFF
-	TRBV7-2	-	TRBJ1-5	TGTGCCAGCACGGTGGGTAGCAATCAGCCCCAGCATTTT	CASTVGSNQPQHF
many	TRBV4-2	TRBD1	TRBJ1-1	TGTGCCAGCAGCCAAGCACAGGGGGTGAACACTGAAGCTTTCTTT	CASSQAQGVNTEAFF
-	TRBV7-9	-	TRBJ1-1	TGTGCCAGCAGCCAGGACGCCCTTTCGACTGAAGCTTTCTTT	CASSQDALSTEAFF
-	TRBV18	-	TRBJ1-2	TGTGCCAGCTCCCTCCGACGAGACAACTATGGCTACACCTTC	CASSLRRDNYGYTF
many	TRBV6-1	TRBD2	TRBJ2-1	TGTGCCAGCACCGCAGAACTAGCGGTTTACAATGAGCAGTTCTTC	CASTAELAVYNEQFF
many	TRBV6-1	-	TRBJ2-7	TGTGCCAGCAGCGGGGACTGGGGGGCGGAGCTCGAGCAGTACTTC	CASSGDWGAELEQYF
many	TRBV19	-	TRBJ1-1	TGTGCCAGTAGTATTACAGGCGCGACTGAAGCTTTCTTT	CASSITGATEAFF
-	TRBV7-9	TRBD2	TRBJ2-3	TGTGCCAGCAGCTTCCCGACTAGCGGGAGGGATCCAGATACGCAGTATTTT	CASSFPTSGRDPDTQYF
many	TRBV7-2	-	TRBJ2-3	TGTGCCAGCAGCTTATCCCCAGTGGGCACAGATACGCAGTATTTT	CASSLSPVGTDTQYF
few	TRBV7-2	-	TRBJ2-1	TGTGCCAGCAGCTTCCAAAAGAGCTCCTACAATGAGCAGTTCTTC	CASSFQKSSYNEQFF
many	TRBV7-8	TRBD1	TRBJ2-2	TGTGCCGGCACACCCCGACAGGGGGCGAACACCGGGGAGCTGTTTTTT	CAGTPRQGANTGELFF
many	TRBV6-1	TRBD2	TRBJ2-1	TGTGCCAGCAGTTCCTCCACTAGCGGGAGTGATTACAATGAGCAGTTCTTC	CASSSSTSGSDYNEQFF
-	TRBV19	-	TRBJ2-1	TGTGCCAGTAGTAGTGCTATCCGGTTGAATGAGCAGTTCTTC	CASSSAIRLNEQFF
many	TRBV20-1	TRBD2	TRBJ2-7	TGCAGTGCTAGCTCCCTACTAGCGCGGTCCTACGAGCAGTACTTC	CSASSLLARSYEQYF
many	TRBV7-2	-	TRBJ2-5	TGTGCCAGCAGCTTCTTACAACTCCAAGAGACCCAGTACTTC	CASSFLQLQETQYF
many	TRBV4-2	TRBD2	TRBJ2-1	TGTGCCAGCAGCCAAGGCTCTAGCGGAGACAATGAGCAGTTCTTC	CASSQGSSGDNEQFF
many	TRBV11-2	-	TRBJ1-2	TGTGCCAGCAGCGTAGACATGGTTGGCTACACCTTC	CASSVDMVGYTF
many	TRBV6-1	-	TRBJ2-5	TGTGCCAGCAGCCCATCCGGGCGGGGCAACCAAGAGACCCAGTACTTC	CASSPSGRGNQETQYF
-	TRBV19	TRBD1	TRBJ1-2	TGTGCCAGTAGTACCCAGGGACAGGGATACGGCTATGGCTACACCTTC	CASSTQGQGYGYGYTF
-	TRBV3-1	TRBD2	TRBJ2-5	TGTGCCAGCAGCCACTCTGGACTAGCGGGAGAAGGAGAGACCCAGTACTTC	CASSHSGLAGEGETQYF
many	TRBV9	-	TRBJ2-3	TGTGCCAGCAGCGAATACGGGACTCCCGCCGGTACGCAGTATTTT	CASSEYGTPAGTQYF
few	TRBV29-1	-	TRBJ2-7	TGCAGCGTTGAAGGGACAGACTACGAGCAGTACTTC	CSVEGTDYEQYF
few	TRBV12-3/TRBV12-4	TRBD2	TRBJ2-5	TGTGCCAGCAGTGCAAGAGGACTAGCGGGAGCGGAGACCCAGTACTTC	CASSARGLAGAETQYF
many	TRBV28	TRBD1	TRBJ1-2	TGTGCCAGCAGTGTGACCGGGACAGGCAAAGGAAATGGCTACACCTTC	CASSVTGTGKGNGYTF
few	TRBV5-1	-	TRBJ2-3	TGCGCCAGCAGCTTAGTCCCAGGTTCAGATACGCAGTATTTT	CASSLVPGSDTQYF
many	TRBV20-1	TRBD1	TRBJ1-2	TGCAGTGCTAGAGATCTTGACAGGGCTTATTATGGCTACACCTTC	CSARDLDRAYYGYTF
many	TRBV27	TRBD1	TRBJ1-5	TGTGCCAGCTCTAGAAGGACAGGGGAGAGCAATCAGCCCCAGCATTTT	CASSRRTGESNQPQHF
-	TRBV5-4	-	TRBJ2-1	TGTGCCGGCAGCCGACCCTCTGGACTGTACGATGAGCAGTTCTTC	CAGSRPSGLYDEQFF
many	TRBV25-1	-	TRBJ2-6	TGTGCCAGCAGTGAAAACCGCCCCGACACTGGGGCCAACGTCCTGACTTTC	CASSENRPDTGANVLTF
few	TRBV5-1	-	TRBJ2-7	TGCGCCAGCAGCCCGGGGATCGGCTACGAGCAGTACTTC	CASSPGIGYEQYF
many	TRBV14	-	TRBJ2-1	TGTGCCAGCAGCCCAAAAATAGACAGCCTCTCCTACAATGAGCAGTTCTTC	CASSPKIDSLSYNEQFF
few	TRBV3-1	-	TRBJ1-2	TGTGCCAGCAGCCCAATCGGGGTTAGCTATGGCTACACCTTC	CASSPIGVSYGYTF